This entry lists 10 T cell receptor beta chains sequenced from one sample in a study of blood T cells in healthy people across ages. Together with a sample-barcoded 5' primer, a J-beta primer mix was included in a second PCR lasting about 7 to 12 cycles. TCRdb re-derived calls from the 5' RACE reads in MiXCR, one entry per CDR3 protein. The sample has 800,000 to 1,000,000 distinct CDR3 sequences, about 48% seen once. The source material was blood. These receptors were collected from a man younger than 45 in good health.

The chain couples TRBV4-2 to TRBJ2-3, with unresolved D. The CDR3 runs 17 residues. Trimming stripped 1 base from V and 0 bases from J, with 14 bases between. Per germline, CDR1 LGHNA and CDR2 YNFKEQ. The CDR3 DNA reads TGTGCCAGCAGCCAAGTTGGTAGGCGAGGAAGCACAGATACGCAGTATTTT. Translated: CASSQVGRRGSTDTQYF.

CDR3: CASSHGLAAQYF. The CDR3 DNA reads TGCGCCAGCAGCCATGGACTAGCGGCGCAGTATTTT. The chain joins TRBV4-3 to TRBJ2-3; 10 bases are shared with TRBD2. The CDR3 covers 12 residues. The J segment lost 10 bases and the V segment lost 3 bases, leaving 1 base of the junction unmatched. In germline, CDR1 is LGHNA, CDR2 YSLEER.

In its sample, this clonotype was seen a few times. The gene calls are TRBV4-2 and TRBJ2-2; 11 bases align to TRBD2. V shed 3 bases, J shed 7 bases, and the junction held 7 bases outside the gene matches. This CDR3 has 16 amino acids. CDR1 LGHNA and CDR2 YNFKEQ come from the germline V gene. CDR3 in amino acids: CASSQISGGAVGELFF. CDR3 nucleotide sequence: TGTGCCAGCAGCCAGATTAGCGGGGGGGCAGTCGGGGAGCTGTTTTTT.

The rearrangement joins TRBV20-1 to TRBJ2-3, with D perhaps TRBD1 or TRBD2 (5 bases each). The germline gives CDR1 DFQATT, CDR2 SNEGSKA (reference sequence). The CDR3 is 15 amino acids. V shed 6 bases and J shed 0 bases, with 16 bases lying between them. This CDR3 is CSALDSLTSTDTQYF. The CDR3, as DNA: TGCAGTGCACTAGACAGTTTAACGAGCACAGATACGCAGTATTTT.

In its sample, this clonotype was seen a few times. CDR3 protein: CATSEPSAGGIGNEQFF. The CDR3, as DNA: TGTGCCACCAGTGAACCCTCGGCCGGGGGCATAGGCAATGAGCAGTTCTTC. This rearrangement joins TRBV24-1 to TRBJ2-1, with D possibly being TRBD1 or TRBD2 (6 bases each). This CDR3 is built from 17 residues. Germline-derived CDR1 and CDR2 are KGHDR and SFDVKD. The V end lost 4 bases, the J end lost 6 bases, and 21 bases lay between the germline ends.

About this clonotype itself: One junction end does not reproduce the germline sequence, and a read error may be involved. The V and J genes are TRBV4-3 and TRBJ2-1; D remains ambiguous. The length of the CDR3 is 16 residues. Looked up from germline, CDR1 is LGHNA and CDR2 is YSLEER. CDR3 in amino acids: CAGSQEKVARYNEQFF. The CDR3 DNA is TGCGCCGGCAGCCAAGAGAAAGTCGCGCGTTACAATGAGCAGTTCTTC.

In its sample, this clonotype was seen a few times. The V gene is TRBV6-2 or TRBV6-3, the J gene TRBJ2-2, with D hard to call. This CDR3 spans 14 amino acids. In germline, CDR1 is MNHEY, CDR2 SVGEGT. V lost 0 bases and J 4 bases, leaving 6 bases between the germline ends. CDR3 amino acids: CASSYSASTGELFF. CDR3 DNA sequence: TGTGCCAGCAGTTACTCGGCTAGCACCGGGGAGCTGTTTTTT.

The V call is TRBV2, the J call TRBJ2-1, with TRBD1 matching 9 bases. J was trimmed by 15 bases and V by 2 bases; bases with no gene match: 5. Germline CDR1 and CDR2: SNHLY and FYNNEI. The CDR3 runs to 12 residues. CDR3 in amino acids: CASSETDRGRFF. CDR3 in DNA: TGTGCCAGCAGTGAAACGGACAGGGGCCGGTTCTTC.

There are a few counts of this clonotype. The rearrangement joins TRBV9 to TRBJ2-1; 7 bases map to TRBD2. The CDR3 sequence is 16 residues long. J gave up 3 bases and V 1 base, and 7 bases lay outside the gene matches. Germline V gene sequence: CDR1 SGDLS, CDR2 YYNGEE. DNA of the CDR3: TGTGCCAGCAGCGTAAGGAGCGGGGAAAACTACAATGAGCAGTTCTTC. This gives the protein CASSVRSGENYNEQFF. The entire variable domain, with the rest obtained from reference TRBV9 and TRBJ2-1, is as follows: DSGVTQTPKHLITATGQRVTLRCSPRSGDLSVYWYQQSLDQGLQFLIQYYNGEERAKGNILERFSAQQFPDLHSELNLSSLELGDSALYFCASSVRSGENYNEQFFGPGTRLTVL.

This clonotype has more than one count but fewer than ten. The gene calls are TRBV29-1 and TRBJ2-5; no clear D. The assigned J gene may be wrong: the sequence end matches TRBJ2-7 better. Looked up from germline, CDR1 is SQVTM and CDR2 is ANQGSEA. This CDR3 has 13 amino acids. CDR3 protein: CSVELALSGEQYF. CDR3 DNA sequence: TGCAGCGTTGAACTGGCTCTGTCTGGCGAGCAGTACTTC.